This note documents a single T cell receptor (beta chain) sequence. Antigen: not known. The sample belongs to a study of cytomegalovirus exposure and HLA in healthy donors. The PCR used 60 Vbeta and 13 Jbeta primers. TCRdb keeps only in-frame clones here, not all; method: immunoSEQ multiplex PCR. The sample includes approximately 100,000 clones, around 80% of them seen just once. Notes on the study in general: Three of the chains that were CMV-associated were confirmed in vitro to be specific for CMV antigens. The listing of 160 or so TCR beta chains classed them as cytomegalovirus-associated. There were several of the most significant clusters that appeared linked to common viral pathogens in a later analysis.

The clonotype was recovered from a woman aged 40 to 50 in good health and CMV-seronegative. Material for sequencing was PBMCs.

Here the CDR3 reads CASSLGRGRTEAFF. The CDR3 DNA reads as TGTGCCAGCAGTTTAGGACGAGGGAGGACTGAAGCTTTCTTT. V gene TRBV28 combines with J gene TRBJ1-1; the D is unclear. CDR1 is MDHEN, CDR2 SYDVKM, per germline. This CDR3 comprises 14 residues. Trimming left V 2 bases short and J 5 bases short, with 12 bases between.